This TCR beta chain was captured in a study of T-cell memory formation after mild COVID-19. Study outcomes and limitations: For contracting clones, CD4+ ones sat mainly in CM and EM, CD8+ in EMRA. Day 37-peaking second-wave clones had unconfirmed SARS-CoV-2 specificity. Some responding clones appeared in pre-infection memory, suggesting cross-reactive memory joined.

5'RACE, which relied on constant-segment primers, yielded TCR alpha and TCR beta cDNA libraries carrying sample barcodes and UMIs. TCRdb processed the 5' RACE reads anew with MiXCR; each CDR3 protein has one entry. Of about 470,000 distinct CDR3 sequences in the sample, around a quarter were seen once. With respect to this clonotype: As yet, its antigen is unknown.

This sequence was found in an adult woman who had mild COVID-19 (a few samples of this study predate the infection). Cell type and time point are not known. The sequencing input was PBMCs or a T cell subset sorted from them (not recorded which).

CDR3 residues: CSAIEGGGAISTDTQYF. In DNA, the CDR3 is TGCAGTGCTATTGAAGGCGGGGGGGCCATTAGCACAGATACGCAGTATTTT. The genes are TRBV20-1 and TRBJ2-3; 9 bases align to TRBD2. Trimming removed 4 bases from V and 0 bases from J; junction bases left unmatched: 11. The CDR3 covers 17 residues. CDR1 DFQATT and CDR2 SNEGSKA come from the germline V gene (reference sequence).